One and the same sample provided the 13 T cell receptor beta chains below, sequenced in a study of response to subunit inactivated influenza vaccine. Each CDR3 protein is one row after TCRdb ran MiXCR on the RT-PCR reads. This sample has hundreds of thousands of distinct CDR3 sequences, with about 15% found just once. Sequenced here: PBMCs from blood, sampled roughly 15 days before vaccination. Source of these receptors: a man aged 50-59 years who received an inactivated influenza vaccine.

The CDR3 sequence is CASSLSRSGQGRGYTF. CDR3 in DNA: TGTGCCAGCAGCTTATCTCGGTCGGGACAGGGACGTGGCTACACCTTC. J is TRBJ1-2 and V is TRBV12-3 or TRBV12-4, with 9 bases identical to TRBD1. V trimming: 6 bases; J trimming: 7 bases; junction bases outside the gene matches: 15. This CDR3 spans 16 amino acids.

This clonotype was seen a handful of times. V and J are TRBV6-1 and TRBJ2-7, with 8 bases matching TRBD2. From germline, CDR1 is MNHNS and CDR2 SASEGT. The CDR3 sequence is 14 residues long. The V gene end was trimmed by 6 bases and the J gene end by 2 bases; junction bases not matched to a gene: 6. The DNA for the CDR3 is TGTGCCAGCAGACCGGGGGGGGTAACCTACGAGCAGTACTTC. Residues: CASRPGGVTYEQYF.

V is TRBV29-1 and J is TRBJ2-3, with 8 bases lining up with TRBD1. The CDR3 has 14 residues. Germline CDR1 SQVTM, CDR2 ANQGSEA. V gave up 6 bases and J gave up 0 bases; unmatched junction bases: 5. The CDR3 DNA reads TGCAGCGTAGCGACAGGGGCGAGCACAGATACGCAGTATTTT. Translated, it gives CSVATGASTDTQYF.

This clonotype was found many times. This chain uses TRBV5-1 with TRBJ1-3; D possibly corresponds to TRBD1 (5 bases). The CDR3 is 14 residues long. V was shortened by 5 bases and J by 4 bases, with 13 bases between the two germline ends. Germline assignment: CDR1 SGHRS and CDR2 YFSETQ. Here the CDR3 reads CASRQSGPGNTIYF. In DNA form, the CDR3 reads TGCGCCAGCAGACAATCAGGGCCCGGAAACACCATATATTTT.

This clonotype was found many times. The rearrangement links TRBV10-3 to TRBJ2-2, with TRBD1 matching over 7 bases. The CDR3 runs 15 residues. CDR1 is ENHRY and CDR2 is SYGVKD in the germline V gene. Trimming took 2 bases from V and 5 from J; bases not matched to a gene: 5. The DNA for the CDR3 is TGTGCCATCAGTGAGGACAGGGTTGGAACCGGGGAGCTGTTTTTT. Translation: CAISEDRVGTGELFF.

In this sample, this clonotype turned up many times. V usage is TRBV20-1 and J usage is TRBJ2-7, with 12 bases lining up with TRBD1. The CDR3 runs to 15 residues. Germline V lookup: CDR1 DFQATT, CDR2 SNEGSKA (reference sequence). V dropped 3 bases and J dropped 5; count of bases not matched to a gene: 8. The CDR3 loop reads CSASKGQGARNEQYF. The CDR3 DNA reads as TGCAGTGCTAGCAAGGGACAGGGGGCTCGGAACGAGCAGTACTTC.

The V call is TRBV10-3, the J call TRBJ2-3; 7 bases agree with TRBD2. CDR3 length: 14 amino acids. With V trimmed by 2 bases and J by 2 bases, 1 base remained unmatched. CDR1 is ENHRY and CDR2 is SYGVKD in the germline V gene. CDR3 DNA sequence: TGTGCCATCAGTGAGGGGGGGGACACAGATACGCAGTATTTT. Translation: CAISEGGDTDTQYF.

The chain links TRBV29-1 to TRBJ2-3; D is unclear. Germline CDR1 and CDR2: SQVTM and ANQGSEA. Trimming removed 4 bases at V and 4 bases at J, with 12 bases between. The CDR3 is 13 residues long. The CDR3 protein is CSVGHQNADTQYF. DNA of the CDR3: TGCAGCGTTGGACACCAGAACGCAGATACGCAGTATTTT.

This chain connects TRBV20-1 to TRBJ2-2, with a weak D call TRBD2 (7 bases). Trimming took 3 bases from V and 5 from J, leaving 13 bases between them. This CDR3 has 14 residues. Germline CDR1 DFQATT, CDR2 SNEGSKA (reference sequence). This CDR3 is CSARSGGITGELFF. Here the CDR3 DNA reads TGCAGTGCTAGGTCGGGGGGCATTACCGGGGAGCTGTTTTTT.

The V and J genes are TRBV13 and TRBJ2-3, with 14 bases lining up with TRBD2. CDR1 and CDR2 from the germline V gene are PRHDT and FYEKMQ (reference sequence). The CDR3 has 17 amino acids. The junction had 2 bases not matched to a gene; V was cut back by 1 base and J by 2 bases. CDR3 nucleotides: TGTGCCAGCAGCTTAGTGGGACTAGCGGGAGACACAGATACGCAGTATTTT. Its protein product is CASSLVGLAGDTDTQYF.

V and J are TRBV4-1 and TRBJ1-6; D possibly corresponds to TRBD1 (5 bases). Germline CDR1 and CDR2: MGHRA and YSYEKL. This CDR3 is built from 16 residues. The ends were cut back, 1 base at V and 8 bases at J, with 15 bases in the middle. Here the CDR3 reads CASSQGFRGIYSPLHF. The CDR3 coding sequence is TGCGCCAGCAGCCAAGGCTTCCGGGGGATTTATTCACCCCTCCACTTT.

This chain joins TRBV28 and TRBJ2-1, with TRBD2 as a possible D gene (5 bases). Germline V lookup: CDR1 MDHEN, CDR2 SYDVKM. Trimming took 7 bases from V and 3 from J, leaving 16 bases between them. The CDR3 has 15 residues. The CDR3 sequence: CASTLESGLYNEQFF. The DNA for the CDR3 is TGTGCCAGCACCTTAGAGTCCGGACTCTACAATGAGCAGTTCTTC.

The chain's CDR3 is CASNTVLGRRLGDTGELFF. CDR3 bases: TGTGCCAGCAACACGGTCTTAGGGCGTCGATTAGGGGACACCGGGGAGCTGTTTTTT. The rearrangement links TRBV4-2 to TRBJ2-2, with D possibly being TRBD1 (5 bases). The germline V gene has CDR1 LGHNA and CDR2 YNFKEQ. The CDR3 has 19 amino acids. With 7 bases removed from V and 3 bases from J, the gap between germline ends came to 27 bases.